One TCR beta chain is described in this entry. The data stem from a study of response to subunit inactivated influenza vaccine. One entry per CDR3 protein results from TCRdb running MiXCR on the RT-PCR reads. In the table there are around 320,000 distinct CDR3 sequences, roughly 22% of which are singletons. From germline, CDR1 is MGHDK and CDR2 SYGVNS. V was pared by 0 bases and J by 5 bases, with 12 bases of the junction left unmatched. This CDR3 is built from 17 residues. This sequence joins TRBV25-1 and TRBJ1-1, with 7 positions matching TRBD1. The source material was PBMCs from blood, sampled about 20 months after vaccination. The receptor's source is a man aged 50-75 years who received an inactivated influenza vaccine. The CDR3 coding sequence is TGTGCCAGCAGTGAATATGGGGGTAAGACAGGGCAAACTGAAGCTTTCTTT. Residues: CASSEYGGKTGQTEAFF.